This TCR beta chain appears in the sequencing data of a study of metastatic and nonmetastatic thyroid tumors. Background on the study: Blood and tumor or nodule tissue repertoires from malignant and benign thyroid patients were compared.

All patients reached thyroid surgery having received no treatment beforehand. The CDR3 totals 14 residues. Trimming took 2 bases from V and 0 from J, leaving 7 bases between them. Study-level results: Within blood and tumor, benign nodules reportedly had significantly lower TCR beta diversity than malignant thyroid tumors did.

Of note for this clone: Antigen: not known.

Methods used by the authors: The study took CDR3 differences across clinicopathological groups and made a distant-metastasis classifier for papillary thyroid cancer from them. TCRdb reprocessed the PCR reads via MiXCR. The V and J calls shown here were made by TCRdb, not taken from the authors' results. Here the sample spans about 25,000 clones, 20% to 25% being singletons. This chain uses TRBV12-3 or TRBV12-4 with TRBJ1-1, with D tentatively TRBD1 (5 bases). The sample was adjacent normal tissue. The TCR comes from a female donor with papillary thyroid cancer or a benign thyroid nodule (not recorded which). Some clones in this sample may be carry-over from other donors' samples. This CDR3 is CASSLLGVNTEAFF. The CDR3 DNA follows: TGTGCCAGCAGTTTACTAGGGGTGAACACTGAAGCTTTCTTT.